This T cell receptor (beta chain) was recorded in a study of shared clonotypes between healthy human individuals. Study overall: Plates per donor: three CD4 naive, three CD4 memory, two CD8 naive, one CD8 memory.

The CDR3 is 13 amino acids. Deletions cut 3 bases from V and 4 bases from J, with 10 bases between. Germline CDR1 reads SGHRS; CDR2 reads YFSETQ. In the case of this clone: The antigen remains unidentified.

A roughly 200 ng quantity of DNA, tens of thousands of T cell genomes, went into the sorted-subset replicate PCRs. The method was immunoSEQ multiplex PCR; TCRdb's version includes in-frame clones alone and lacks a portion of them. The sample shows approximately 2.1 million clones, over 85% of them seen only once. Study-wide points: Among the subsets, naive ones generally showed larger estimated richness than memory ones. A handful of donors showed sharing of 4.5% to 6% of naive CD4 clonotypes.

This sequence originates from a man between 18 and 35 years old in good health. Some clones in this sample may be carry-over from other donors' samples. Specimen: naive CD4+ T cells from PBMCs. Sample subset: CD45RA+ positively selected. V gene TRBV5-1 combines with J gene TRBJ1-1, with D uncertain. CDR3 nucleotide sequence: TGCGCCAGCAGCTGGACTCGCAGCACTGAAGCTTTCTTT. It encodes CASSWTRSTEAFF. The whole variable domain, filled in from reference TRBV5-1 and TRBJ1-1, reads KAGVTQTPRYLIKTRGQQVTLSCSPISGHRSVSWYQQTPGQGLQFLFEYFSETQRNKGNFPGRFSGRQFSNSRSEMNVSTLELGDSALYLCASSWTRSTEAFFGQGTRLTVV.